The 17 T cell receptor beta chains given below trace back to one sample, sequenced in a study of blood T cell repertoires in COVID-19. Repertoires were generated with immunoSEQ multiplex PCR, while TCRdb's copy carries only in-frame clones and drops some. The table includes 300,000 to 350,000 clones, 90% detected once. What was sequenced was PBMCs or T cells enriched from blood (not recorded which). The origin of the receptors is a woman aged 18-29 years with acute COVID-19.

The chain joins TRBV29-1 to TRBJ1-2, with TRBD1 matching 9 bases. The CDR3 contains 15 residues. Germline V gene lookup returns CDR1 SQVTM and CDR2 ANQGSEA. The V segment lost 4 bases and the J segment 8 bases; nucleotides outside the gene matches: 14. CDR3 nucleotide sequence: TGCAGCGTTGGAAATCCACAGGGGGCGCCGCGGGGCTACACCTTC. Protein sequence: CSVGNPQGAPRGYTF.

The sample holds a few counts of this clone. The chain links TRBV28 to TRBJ2-7; a possible D gene is TRBD2 (6 bases). This CDR3 is built from 14 residues. Trimming took 8 bases from V and 2 from J, leaving 16 bases between them. The germline V gene encodes CDR1 MDHEN and CDR2 SYDVKM. The CDR3 spells CASQLGGDTYEQYF. CDR3 DNA sequence: TGTGCCAGCCAATTGGGGGGAGATACCTACGAGCAGTACTTC. Together with reference TRBV28 and TRBJ2-7, the CDR3 gives the full variable domain: DVKVTQSSRYLVKRTGEKVFLECVQDMDHENMFWYRQDPGLGLRLIYFSYDVKMKEKGDIPEGYSVSREKKERFSLILESASTNQTSMYLCASQLGGDTYEQYFGPGTRLTVT.

The chain links TRBV5-1 to TRBJ1-6, with D perhaps TRBD1 (6 bases). The CDR3 is 13 amino acids. Between the trimmed V and J ends, which lost 3 bases and 7 bases, there was a span of 8 bases. Germline V gene data show CDR1 as SGHRS and CDR2 as YFSETQ. The CDR3 reads CASSSTGNSPLHF. In DNA, the CDR3 is TGCGCCAGCAGCTCTACAGGGAATTCACCCCTCCACTTT. The variable domain in full, with the rest retrieved from reference TRBV5-1 and TRBJ1-6, is KAGVTQTPRYLIKTRGQQVTLSCSPISGHRSVSWYQQTPGQGLQFLFEYFSETQRNKGNFPGRFSGRQFSNSRSEMNVSTLELGDSALYLCASSSTGNSPLHFGNGTRLTVT.

The chain combines TRBV7-6 with TRBJ2-7, with D tentatively TRBD2 (6 bases). In germline, CDR1 is SGHVS, CDR2 FNYEAQ. Deletions cut 3 bases from V and 1 base from J, with 13 bases between. The CDR3 consists of 15 residues. The CDR3 loop is CASSFSSGLSYEQYF. The CDR3 DNA reads TGTGCCAGCAGCTTTAGCAGCGGGCTTTCCTACGAGCAGTACTTC.

The rearrangement uses TRBV19 and TRBJ2-5; TRBD2 agrees at 7 bases. The V gene end was trimmed by 3 bases and the J gene end by 7 bases; junction bases not matched to a gene: 14. Looked up from germline, CDR1 is LNHDA and CDR2 is SQIVND (reference sequence). The CDR3 length is 16 residues. CDR3 coding DNA: TGTGCCAGTAGTATCCTTAGCGCGGGAGAATCAGGGACCCAGTACTTC. Translated: CASSILSAGESGTQYF.

CDR3 coding DNA: TGTGCCATCAGTCGAGGACAGGGGCGGTCATCCCAAGAGACCCAGTACTTC. This codes for CAISRGQGRSSQETQYF. The chain links TRBV10-3 to TRBJ2-5, with TRBD1 matching over 9 bases. CDR1 ENHRY and CDR2 SYGVKD come from the germline V gene. This CDR3 has 17 residues. V lost 5 bases and J lost 1; bases outside the gene matches: 11.

This clone was seen only once. This sequence joins TRBV19 and TRBJ1-1; 9 bases are a match to TRBD1. The trim removed 8 bases at V and 5 bases at J, leaving 12 bases unmatched. Germline V gene sequence: CDR1 LNHDA, CDR2 SQIVND (reference sequence). The CDR3 contains 15 residues. CDR3 coding DNA: TGTGCCAGTGTCCTTACAGGGGGCGGTTTAACTGAAGCTTTCTTT. Its translation is CASVLTGGGLTEAFF.

The chain combines TRBV3-1 (or the pseudogene TRBV3-2) with TRBJ2-5; TRBD1 aligns across 10 bases. The CDR3 sequence is 14 residues long. J gave up 5 bases and V 4 bases, and 4 bases lay outside the gene matches. Per the germline V gene, CDR1 is LGHDT and CDR2 is YNNKEL (reference sequence). CDR3 amino acids: CASSRQGAVETQYF. In DNA, the CDR3 is TGTGCCAGCAGCCGACAGGGGGCAGTGGAGACCCAGTACTTC.

The chain employs TRBV28 and TRBJ2-1; 7 bases align to TRBD1. J lost 4 bases, V lost 6 bases, and 9 bases had no gene match. The germline V gene encodes CDR1 MDHEN and CDR2 SYDVKM. The CDR3 is 15 amino acids. CDR3 residues: CASRRGQRKYNEQFF. Written as DNA, the CDR3 is TGTGCCAGCAGGAGGGGACAGAGAAAGTACAATGAGCAGTTCTTC. Full variable domain (remainder filled in from reference TRBV28 and TRBJ2-1): DVKVTQSSRYLVKRTGEKVFLECVQDMDHENMFWYRQDPGLGLRLIYFSYDVKMKEKGDIPEGYSVSREKKERFSLILESASTNQTSMYLCASRRGQRKYNEQFFGPGTRLTVL.

J is TRBJ2-7 and V is TRBV4-1, with TRBD2 identical over 12 bases. CDR1 and CDR2 (germline): MGHRA, YSYEKL. CDR3 length: 15 amino acids. Trimming took 4 bases from V and 4 from J; bases not matched to a gene: 5. This CDR3 is CASSLGLAGLYEQYF. The DNA of the CDR3 is TGCGCCAGCAGCCTAGGACTAGCGGGACTTTACGAGCAGTACTTC.

The chain couples TRBV7-8 to TRBJ1-1; unclear D gene. Germline V gene lookup returns CDR1 SGHVS and CDR2 FQNEAQ. This CDR3 spans 13 amino acids. The ends were cut back, 3 bases at V and 0 bases at J, with 5 bases in the middle. The chain's CDR3 is CASSFQMNTEAFF. As DNA, the CDR3 is TGTGCCAGCAGCTTTCAGATGAACACTGAAGCTTTCTTT.

The chain employs TRBV10-3 and TRBJ2-7, with D possibly being TRBD2 (5 bases). Trimming left V 3 bases short and J 3 bases short, with 12 bases between. Germline CDR1 reads ENHRY; CDR2 reads SYGVKD. This CDR3 has 14 residues. CDR3 amino acids: CAISESGLRYEQYF. Here the CDR3 DNA reads TGTGCCATCAGTGAATCAGGACTCCGCTACGAGCAGTACTTC.

The table lists this clone with a few counts. The chain recombines TRBV4-2 with TRBJ2-3, with 7 bases that match TRBD1. Germline assignment: CDR1 LGHNA and CDR2 YNFKEQ. The CDR3 runs to 15 residues. J gave up 4 bases and V 4 bases, and 8 bases lay outside the gene matches. DNA of the CDR3: TGTGCCAGCAGCCGGGAAGGGGGCGATCCAGATACGCAGTATTTT. It codes for CASSREGGDPDTQYF.

The chain carries TRBV19 and TRBJ1-1, with 7 bases matching TRBD1. Germline V lookup: CDR1 LNHDA, CDR2 SQIVND (reference sequence). Trimming cost V 7 bases and J 8 bases; bases outside gene matches: 10. This CDR3 has 13 residues. CDR3 in amino acids: CASIRESDREAFF. CDR3 in DNA: TGTGCCAGTATAAGGGAGTCGGACAGGGAAGCTTTCTTT.

The rearrangement links TRBV9 to TRBJ1-2, with 11 bases aligning to TRBD1. Germline CDR1 SGDLS, CDR2 YYNGEE. This CDR3 comprises 15 residues. Germline trimming cut 0 bases from V and 7 bases from J; bases unmatched to any gene: 5. CDR3 DNA: TGTGCCAGCAGCGTAGACGGACAGGGGGCGACTGGCTACACCTTC. It is translated as CASSVDGQGATGYTF.

This sequence joins TRBV15 and TRBJ1-5; D is perhaps TRBD1 (6 bases). Looked up from germline, CDR1 is LNHNV and CDR2 is YYDKDF (reference sequence). The CDR3 sequence is 14 residues long. With 5 bases removed from V and 5 bases from J, the gap between germline ends came to 13 bases. CDR3 coding DNA: TGTGCCACCAGCTCGCCCAGGGGAGATCAGCCCCAGCATTTT. Its translation is CATSSPRGDQPQHF.

Regarding this clone: An end of the junction differs from the germline gene, which may be a read error. The chain combines TRBV15 with TRBJ2-1, with 8 bases that match TRBD2. Germline CDR1 reads LNHNV; CDR2 reads YYDKDF (reference sequence). CDR3 length: 16 residues. The CDR3 spells CATSRPIAGYYDEQFF. DNA of the CDR3: TGTGCCACCAGCAGACCAATAGCGGGATACTACGATGAGCAGTTCTTC.